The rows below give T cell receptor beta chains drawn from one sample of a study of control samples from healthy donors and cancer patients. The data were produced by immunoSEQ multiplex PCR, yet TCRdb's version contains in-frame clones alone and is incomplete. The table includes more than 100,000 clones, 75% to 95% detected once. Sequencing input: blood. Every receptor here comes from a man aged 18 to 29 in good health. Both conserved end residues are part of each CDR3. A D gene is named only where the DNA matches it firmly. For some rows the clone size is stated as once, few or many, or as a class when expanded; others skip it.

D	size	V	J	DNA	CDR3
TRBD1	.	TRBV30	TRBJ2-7	TGTGCCTGGAGAAGGGGGCCGCTTAGGGATGGCGAGCAGTACTTC	CAWRRGPLRDGEQYF
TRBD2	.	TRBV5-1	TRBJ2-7	TGCGCCAGCAGCTTGGGAGGCAGGGAGGGCTACGAGCAGTACTTC	CASSLGGREGYEQYF
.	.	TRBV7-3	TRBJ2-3	TGTGCCAGCAGCTTAAAGGCTAGCGTCGGCACAGATACGCAGTATTTT	CASSLKASVGTDTQYF
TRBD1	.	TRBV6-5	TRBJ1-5	TGTGCCAGCAGTACCACAGGGGGTAGCAATCAGCCCCAGCATTTT	CASSTTGGSNQPQHF
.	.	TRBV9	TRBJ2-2	TGTGCCAGCAGCGCGCGAGGAGACACCGGGGAGCTGTTTTTT	CASSARGDTGELFF
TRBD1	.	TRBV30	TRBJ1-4	TGTGCCTGGAGTGTACGGGACAGGCCTAATGAAAAACTGTTTTTT	CAWSVRDRPNEKLFF
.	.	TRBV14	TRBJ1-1	TGTGCCAGCAGCCAAGATAAGGCCGTGGCCACTGAAGCTTTCTTT	CASSQDKAVATEAFF
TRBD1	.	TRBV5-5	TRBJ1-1	TGTGCCAGCAGCTTAGAGACAGGGCGGAACACTGAAGCTTTCTTT	CASSLETGRNTEAFF
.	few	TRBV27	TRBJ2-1	TGTGCCAGCAGTTTATCGAGGGGGGGAATTTATACCTACAATGAGCAGTTCTTC	CASSLSRGGIYTYNEQFF
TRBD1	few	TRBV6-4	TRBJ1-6	TGTGCCAGCAGCCCGACAGGGGATAATTCACCCCTCCACTTT	CASSPTGDNSPLHF
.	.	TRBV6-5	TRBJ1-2	TGTGCCAGCAGTTACTGGCAGGGGAACTATGGCTACACCTTC	CASSYWQGNYGYTF
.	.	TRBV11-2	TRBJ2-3	TGTGCATCCGGGGCCGGAGATACGCAGTATTTT	CASGAGDTQYF
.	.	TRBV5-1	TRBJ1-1	TGCGCCAGCAGCTTCGAGTTTAACACTGAAGCTTTCTTT	CASSFEFNTEAFF
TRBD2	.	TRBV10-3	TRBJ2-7	TGTGCCATCAGTGAGTCGGGCGGGGGCTACGAGCAGTACTTC	CAISESGGGYEQYF
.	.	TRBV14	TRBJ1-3	TGTGCCAGCAGCCAACTTTCCAGGAACACCATATATTTT	CASSQLSRNTIYF
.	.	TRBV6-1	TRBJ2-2	TGTGCCAGCAGTGGAGCAGCAGGGGCTACGGGCACCGGGGAGCTGTTTTTT	CASSGAAGATGTGELFF
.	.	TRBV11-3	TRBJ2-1	TGTGCCAGCAGCTTGGGTAACTCCTACAATGAGCAGTTCTTC	CASSLGNSYNEQFF
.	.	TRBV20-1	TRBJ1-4	TGCAGTGCTAGCCACCGGGAAAAACTGTTTTTT	CSASHREKLFF
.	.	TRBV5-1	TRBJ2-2	TGCGCCAGCAGCTTAGAACAGAACACCGGGGAGCTGTTTTTT	CASSLEQNTGELFF
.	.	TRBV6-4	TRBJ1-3	TGTGCCAGCAGTGACCCGGGGGGAGAGGGTTCTGGAAACACCATATATTTT	CASSDPGGEGSGNTIYF
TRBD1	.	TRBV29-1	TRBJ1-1	TGCAGCGCTAGGGACAGGGAGGGGACTGAAGCTTTCTTT	CSARDREGTEAFF
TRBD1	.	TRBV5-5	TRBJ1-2	TGTGCCAGCAGCTTCCAGGGGGCTGACTATGGCTACACCTTC	CASSFQGADYGYTF
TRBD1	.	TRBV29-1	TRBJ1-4	TGCAGCGTTGACTCCCCAGGGGGAGGGGAAAAACTGTTTTTT	CSVDSPGGGEKLFF
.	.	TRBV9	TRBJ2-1	TGTGCCAGCAGCGTTTCCGGTACGGCACACAATGAGCAGTTCTTC	CASSVSGTAHNEQFF
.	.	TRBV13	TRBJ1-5	TGTGCCAGCAGCTCCACCATAAATCAGCCCCAGCATTTT	CASSSTINQPQHF
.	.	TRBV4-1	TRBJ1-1	TGCGCCAGCAGCCAAGATGACCGTGGCCTGAACACTGAAGCTTTCTTT	CASSQDDRGLNTEAFF
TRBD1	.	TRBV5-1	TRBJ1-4	TGCGCCAGCAGCTTGGGGGACAGGAGTTTTGGTGCTGAAAAACTGTTTTTT	CASSLGDRSFGAEKLFF
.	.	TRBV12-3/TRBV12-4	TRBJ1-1	TGTGCCAGCAGTTATCTACCGGACACTGAAGCTTTCTTT	CASSYLPDTEAFF
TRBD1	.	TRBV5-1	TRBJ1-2	TGCGCCAGCAGCTTGGCGCAGGGGGGAGAAGGCTATGGCTACACCTTC	CASSLAQGGEGYGYTF
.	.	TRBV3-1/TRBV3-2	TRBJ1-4	TGTGCCAGCAGCCAATCCGGTGGCAGCAACGAAAAACTGTTTTTT	CASSQSGGSNEKLFF
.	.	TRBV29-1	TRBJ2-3	TGCAGCGTGGCAATTATCGGGCCAGATACGCAGTATTTT	CSVAIIGPDTQYF
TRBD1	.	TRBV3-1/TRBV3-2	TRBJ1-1	TGTGCCAGCAGCCAGGGGACAGGGAACACTGAAGCTTTCTTT	CASSQGTGNTEAFF
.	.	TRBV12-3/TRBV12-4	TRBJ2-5	TGTGCCAGCAGTTTGGTAGGGATGCAGACCCAGTACTTC	CASSLVGMQTQYF
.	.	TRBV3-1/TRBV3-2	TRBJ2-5	TGTGCCAGCAGCCAAATCCTAGGTAAACAAGAGACCCAGTACTTC	CASSQILGKQETQYF
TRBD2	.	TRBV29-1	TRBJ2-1	TGCAGCGCCTCTAGCGGGGTCTACAATGAGCAGTTCTTC	CSASSGVYNEQFF
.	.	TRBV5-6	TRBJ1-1	TGTGCCAGCAGCTCCCTCTCCTGGGGTATCACTGAAGCTTTCTTT	CASSSLSWGITEAFF
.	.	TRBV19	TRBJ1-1	TGTGCCAGTACCCCTAGTAGGAACACTGAAGCTTTCTTT	CASTPSRNTEAFF
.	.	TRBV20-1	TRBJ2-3	TGCAGTGCTAGCCCGGCAGATACGCAGTATTTT	CSASPADTQYF
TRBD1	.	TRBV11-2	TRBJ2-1	TGTGCCAGCAGCTTAGATCGGGACAGGGGCGACGGCAATGAGCAGTTCTTC	CASSLDRDRGDGNEQFF
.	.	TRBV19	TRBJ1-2	TGTGCCAGTACTGCGGGTCTTGGCTACACCTTC	CASTAGLGYTF
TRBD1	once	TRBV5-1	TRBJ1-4	TGCGCCAGCAGCTCCCAGGGGGTTCTCAATGAAAAACTGTTTTTT	CASSSQGVLNEKLFF
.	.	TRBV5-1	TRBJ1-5	TGCGCCAGCAGCTTGGGGGAATTGGGCAATCAGCCCCAGCATTTT	CASSLGELGNQPQHF